The source of this T cell receptor beta chain is a study of blood T cells in healthy people across ages (dated by TCRdb to about 2015). The study in broad terms: In model experiments, roughly one uniquely barcoded TCR beta cDNA molecule per two T cells was captured by template switching. Using deep sequencing normalized with unique cDNA molecular identifiers, the study measured how TCR beta repertoire diversity changes with age. The donors were split into four age groups: young (average around 15 years), middle-aged (nearly 40), aged (approximately 60) and long-lived (approximately 80). The study analyzed two additional independent replicas of 1 million unique cDNA reads from the same blood draw for two donors, one aged 18 to 30 and one aged 80 or older.

V sheds 5 bases and J sheds 3 bases, leaving 10 bases between their ends. The CDR3 spans 12 residues, from the cysteine through the phenylalanine. The DNA shown is the 36-base CDR3, in frame from base 1. The germline V gene gives CDR1 as SQVTM and CDR2 as ANQGSEA. What the study reported, not specific to this receptor: Observed TCR beta diversity per million T cells fell roughly linearly with age, and a significant reduction was already apparent by age around 40. Estimates of total diversity from one million sequenced T cells were regarded as lower bounds and underestimates. A strong correlation was found between observed TCR beta diversity and the percentage of naive T cells measured by flow cytometry. Because the CMV infection status of the donors was unknown, age-related changes in expanded clonotypes may potentially have been confounded. Since profiling was done on bulk unsorted PBMCs, naive and antigen-experienced compartments could not be conclusively compared. Compared with the aged group, more naive CD4+ T cells, fewer expanded clones and increased TCR diversity were shown by the long-lived group, suggesting age selection.

Library preparation employed 5' RACE. Sequencing was performed on an Illumina HiSeq 2500. A second about 7 to 11 cycle PCR used a sample-barcoded 5' primer and a J-beta primer mix. Each TCR beta cDNA molecule received a unique molecular identifier from a template-switch 5' adaptor carrying 12 random nucleotides. At least 2.5 million CDR3-containing paired-end reads were obtained from each sample. First-strand cDNA synthesis was performed from all RNA using the Mint cDNA synthesis kit, with priming by a TRBC-specific oligonucleotide. Following uracil-DNA glycosylase treatment, a first 18-cycle PCR with universal primers M1SS and BC2_uni_R was performed on all cDNA. For the original study's pipeline: Normalization of each sample was performed by random selection of 1 million high-quality reads, each carrying a distinct molecular identifier. Instead of being binned into consensus sequences, reads with shared molecular identifiers were discarded. MiTCR, set to a Q25 quality threshold and the strictest error-elimination algorithm, was used for CDR3 identification, clonotype clustering and error correction. Lower-bound total TCR beta diversity was estimated with a nonparametric unseen species model using Euler transformation. The public reads were reprocessed in TCRdb via fastp at Q25 and MiXCR, keeping in-frame beta chains. Every distinct CDR3 protein forms one entry, paired with its most common genes and DNA. The V and J calls shown here were made by TCRdb, not taken from the authors' results. Within this sample are approximately 780,000 distinct CDR3 sequences, with about a quarter of them counted one time only. The ten largest clones take up about 3% of the sample.

Comment on this clonotype: Its antigen remains undetermined. No much larger clonotype is one base removed from it; base qualities were not supplied.

The roughly 37 donors, aged 6 to 90 years, were systemically healthy Caucasian individuals from Russia. Approximately 11 milliliters of peripheral blood were drawn from each donor into EDTA-treated Vacutainer tubes. PBMCs were isolated by Ficoll-Paque density-gradient centrifugation, with at least 6.5 million obtained per sample. Total RNA was extracted from PBMCs with Trizol reagent, with at least 6 micrograms obtained per sample. The percentages of naive CD45RAhigh/CD27high T cells were determined by flow cytometry on a PBMC aliquot from every donor. These same records also appear under a second study, on T cells of mothers and their children. The second study's authors report: Donors were nine systemically healthy Caucasian individuals: three mothers and their six children. cDNA synthesis used all of the extracted RNA, with 1.5 ug of RNA in each 15 ul reaction. In the second PCR, the M1S primer introduced both the sample barcodes and 2-4 random nucleotides. Over 10 million TCR beta CDR3 reads came from each mother, compared with some 3 million reads from each child. In both related and unrelated pairs, thymic selection shapes the output of TCR recombination in a similar way, with inherited differences having only a minor effect. Related mother-child pairs always showed normalized repertoire overlap that was slightly higher than in unrelated mother-child pairs, though the difference was never significant. Persistent microchimeric T cell clones were not detected, at a sensitivity of 95 to 100 clones per million clonotypes. Deep NGS was used in the study to compare the TCR beta repertoires of mothers and children and to look for features that separate related mother-child pairs from unrelated individuals. The mean age was about 40 +/- 4 years for the mothers and around 11 +/- 4 years for the children. After adapter ligation with NEBNext reagents, the libraries were sequenced on Illumina HiSeq 2000 with 100+100 nt paired-end reads. To avoid cross-contamination, the mother libraries and the child libraries were prepared a month apart and sequenced in separate runs. For each donor, between about 450,000 and 2,300,000 distinct TCR beta clonotypes were identified. Naive TCR beta clonotypes were estimated from low-frequency clonotypes matched to each donor's FACS-determined naive share, without sorting.

The clonotype was recovered from a boy aged 10-17 years in good health. Rearrangement joined TRBV29-1 to TRBJ2-5; TRBD2 is a weak D gene call, 5 bases matching. The sample consisted of blood. The CDR3 region has the sequence CSVSRAEETQYF. The sequence in DNA is TGCAGCGTTTCGAGGGCCGAAGAGACCCAGTACTTC.